Following are 19 T cell receptor beta chains from one sample sequenced in a study of blood T cell repertoires in COVID-19. Here immunoSEQ multiplex PCR was the method, and the copy in TCRdb shows in-frame clones only, minus some. The sample carries about 95,000 clones, around 80% recorded once. The material sequenced was peripheral blood. The receptor set was obtained from a human donor in a cohort sampled during active COVID-19.

The rearrangement links TRBV5-1 to TRBJ1-2; D not certain. Germline CDR1 reads SGHRS; CDR2 reads YFSETQ. This CDR3 has 17 residues. The V gene lost 0 bases and the J gene lost 0 bases, with 15 bases spanning the gap. The DNA of the CDR3 is TGCGCCAGCAGCTTGGCCCCCGGAGGCTACACTAACTATGGCTACACCTTC. Residues: CASSLAPGGYTNYGYTF.

V is TRBV9 and J is TRBJ2-7; 11 bases map to TRBD2. The CDR3 is 15 amino acids. Trimming took 0 bases from V and 7 from J; bases not matched to a gene: 6. Germline V gene lookup returns CDR1 SGDLS and CDR2 YYNGEE. CDR3 DNA: TGTGCCAGCAGCGTAGATAGCGGGGGGGCCGGTGAGCAGTACTTC. Its translation is CASSVDSGGAGEQYF.

This chain uses TRBV9 with TRBJ1-3; TRBD1 might be the D (5 bases). In germline, CDR1 is SGDLS, CDR2 YYNGEE. This CDR3 is built from 17 residues. V lost 0 bases to trimming and J lost 0 bases, with 13 bases between them. The chain's CDR3 is CASSVVDSTFSGNTIYF. CDR3 DNA sequence: TGTGCCAGCAGCGTAGTAGACAGTACCTTCTCTGGAAACACCATATATTTT. Full variable domain (rest looked up from reference TRBV9 and TRBJ1-3): DSGVTQTPKHLITATGQRVTLRCSPRSGDLSVYWYQQSLDQGLQFLIQYYNGEERAKGNILERFSAQQFPDLHSELNLSSLELGDSALYFCASSVVDSTFSGNTIYFGEGSWLTVV.

This clone was counted between two and nine times. The gene calls are TRBV6-5 and TRBJ1-1, with D tentatively TRBD1 (5 bases). This CDR3 has 15 residues. The V and J ends lost 6 bases and 0 bases respectively, with 14 bases between them. CDR1 and CDR2 (germline): MNHEY, SVGAGI. CDR3 in DNA: TGTGCCAGCAGACCAGCGGGACGTATGAACACTGAAGCTTTCTTT. Its protein is CASRPAGRMNTEAFF.

The rearrangement uses TRBV5-1 and TRBJ2-3, with D uncertain. Germline CDR1 SGHRS, CDR2 YFSETQ. Trimming cost V 2 bases and J 3 bases, with 13 bases left between them. The length of the CDR3 is 15 residues. CDR3 in DNA: TGCGCCAGCAGCTTTTCGGCTAGTAGAACAGATACGCAGTATTTT. Encoded protein: CASSFSASRTDTQYF.

V and J are TRBV5-1 and TRBJ2-7; unclear D gene. CDR3 length equals 14 residues. Germline V gene sequence: CDR1 SGHRS, CDR2 YFSETQ. Trimming removed 0 bases from V and 7 bases from J, with 14 bases in between. The CDR3: CASSLDGLVEEQYF. The CDR3 DNA reads as TGCGCCAGCAGCTTGGACGGTCTCGTGGAGGAGCAGTACTTC.

This clone was seen a single time. The chain has TRBV4-1 and TRBJ2-5; TRBD2 agrees at 11 bases. The CDR3 covers 16 residues. J gave up 4 bases and V 4 bases, and 8 bases lay outside the gene matches. Germline CDR1 reads MGHRA; CDR2 reads YSYEKL. CDR3: CASSRALAGGLETQYF. The CDR3 DNA reads as TGCGCCAGCAGCCGAGCTCTAGCGGGAGGCCTAGAGACCCAGTACTTC.

The rearrangement links TRBV2 to TRBJ1-5; TRBD1 might be the D (5 bases). CDR3 length equals 15 residues. CDR1 SNHLY and CDR2 FYNNEI come from the germline V gene. With 8 bases removed from V and 6 bases from J, the gap between germline ends came to 20 bases. The CDR3: CASRLTTAQGQPQHF. CDR3 in DNA: TGTGCCAGCCGACTTACGACGGCGCAGGGTCAGCCCCAGCATTTT.

This chain links TRBV28 with TRBJ1-2; D gene uncertain. Germline CDR1 and CDR2: MDHEN and SYDVKM. Trimming removed 5 bases from V and 2 bases from J, with 9 bases in between. This CDR3 comprises 13 residues. CDR3 bases: TGTGCCAGCAGTACCACAGAGAACTATGGCTACACCTTC. Amino acids: CASSTTENYGYTF.

The genes are TRBV6-5 and TRBJ1-2; 10 bases match TRBD1. V was clipped by 9 bases and J by 4 bases; unmatched bases: 5. This CDR3 is 13 amino acids long. Germline loops: CDR1 MNHEY, CDR2 SVGAGI. The CDR3 is CARGTGAPYGYTF. The CDR3, as DNA: TGTGCCAGGGGGACAGGGGCGCCCTATGGCTACACCTTC.

This chain joins TRBV6-6 and TRBJ2-3; 7 nucleotides agree with TRBD2. CDR1 and CDR2 (germline): MNHNY, SVGAGI (reference sequence). V lost 6 bases, J lost 2 bases, and 8 bases stayed unmatched. CDR3 size: 15 residues. CDR3 region: CASRSTGTTTDTQYF. DNA for the CDR3: TGTGCCAGCAGATCAACCGGGACTACCACAGATACGCAGTATTTT.

The V and J genes are TRBV11-2 and TRBJ2-4, with 8 bases matching TRBD1. The V gene's germline CDR1 is SGHAT and CDR2 FQNNGV. The CDR3 loop spans 14 amino acids. The trim removed 2 bases at V and 7 bases at J, leaving 4 bases unmatched. For the CDR3, the DNA is TGTGCCAGCAGCTTATCGACAGGGGCTAACATTCAGTACTTC. Translated, it gives CASSLSTGANIQYF.

V and J are TRBV14 and TRBJ1-6, with D hard to call. The CDR3 consists of 13 residues. CDR1 and CDR2 from the germline V gene are SGHDN and FVKESK. Trimming pared 4 bases from V and 10 bases from J, leaving 11 bases between. CDR3 amino acids: CASSLHGSSPLHF. In nucleotides, the CDR3 is TGTGCCAGCAGCCTTCATGGTAGCTCACCCCTCCACTTT.

This chain joins TRBV29-1 and TRBJ1-2, with a possible D match to TRBD1 (5 bases). Germline CDR1 SQVTM, CDR2 ANQGSEA. CDR3 length: 15 amino acids. V was clipped by 5 bases and J by 3 bases, with 19 bases between them. CDR3 amino acids: CSVYLSGPYYYGYTF. The CDR3 DNA follows: TGCAGCGTTTATTTGTCAGGGCCTTATTACTATGGCTACACCTTC.

The chain combines TRBV29-1 with TRBJ1-2; 10 bases are a match to TRBD1. This CDR3 has 13 residues. The germline gives CDR1 SQVTM, CDR2 ANQGSEA. Germline trimming cut 6 bases from V and 0 bases from J; bases unmatched to any gene: 1. CDR3 in DNA: TGCAGCGTGGGGACAGGGGCTAACTATGGCTACACCTTC. Its translation is CSVGTGANYGYTF.

This chain links TRBV6-1 with TRBJ2-5; 10 bases line up with TRBD2. The CDR3 is made up of 17 amino acids. Germline-derived CDR1 and CDR2 are MNHNS and SASEGT. Trimming at V came to 2 bases and at J to 1 base, leaving 7 bases not matched to a gene. CDR3 loop: CASSESLLAGSQETQYF. DNA for the CDR3: TGTGCCAGCAGTGAATCGCTACTAGCGGGATCCCAAGAGACCCAGTACTTC.

There are a few counts of this clone. This chain joins TRBV5-6 and TRBJ1-3; D unresolved. Deletions cut 2 bases from V and 0 bases from J, with 6 bases between. Germline V CDR1 and CDR2: SGHDT, YYEEEE. This CDR3 has 14 amino acids. CDR3 coding DNA: TGTGCCAGCAGCTTACAGAGCTCTGGAAACACCATATATTTT. Its protein product is CASSLQSSGNTIYF.

V is TRBV6-5 and J is TRBJ1-1; D possibly corresponds to TRBD1 (6 bases). The CDR3 extends over 13 amino acids. Germline V gene sequence: CDR1 MNHEY, CDR2 SVGAGI. V was shortened by 7 bases and J by 1 base, with 10 bases between the two germline ends. The CDR3 reads CASNQQGNTEAFF. In DNA form, the CDR3 reads TGTGCCAGCAACCAACAGGGGAACACTGAAGCTTTCTTT.

This chain links TRBV10-1 with TRBJ2-2, with TRBD2 matching 9 bases. The CDR3 totals 16 residues. V was pared by 7 bases and J by 1 base, with 7 bases of the junction left unmatched. Germline assignment: CDR1 WNHNN and CDR2 SYGVQD (reference sequence). The chain's CDR3 is CASNGLALGNTGELFF. In nucleotides, the CDR3 is TGCGCCAGCAACGGACTAGCGTTGGGGAACACCGGGGAGCTGTTTTTT.